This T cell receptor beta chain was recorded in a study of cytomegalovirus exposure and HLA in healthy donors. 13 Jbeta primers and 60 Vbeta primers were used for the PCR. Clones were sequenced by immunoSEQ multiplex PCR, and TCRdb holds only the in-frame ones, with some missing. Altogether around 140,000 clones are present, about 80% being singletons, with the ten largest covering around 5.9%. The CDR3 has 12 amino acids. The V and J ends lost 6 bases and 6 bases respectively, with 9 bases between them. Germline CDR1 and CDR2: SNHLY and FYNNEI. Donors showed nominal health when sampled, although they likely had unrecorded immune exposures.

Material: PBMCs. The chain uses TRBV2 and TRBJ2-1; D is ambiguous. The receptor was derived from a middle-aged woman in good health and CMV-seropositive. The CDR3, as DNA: TGTGCCAGCAGGGCCCCCGTCAATGAGCAGTTCTTC. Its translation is CASRAPVNEQFF.